The clone carrying this T cell receptor beta chain was seen many times. Its antigen is undetermined. With iRepertoire HTBI primers and Arm-PCR of CDR3 regions, TCR beta libraries were built. TCRdb re-called the multiplex PCR reads with MiXCR, one entry per CDR3 protein. Altogether 450,000 or so distinct CDR3 sequences are present, 22% being singletons, with the ten largest covering around 12%. Time point meaning: persistent/refractory GD, antithyroid drugs over 5 years with positive TRAb. Isolated PBMC RNA provided the starting material for the TCR library. Per American Thyroid Association guidelines, Graves' disease was diagnosed. This sample stems from a study of regulatory T cells in long-lasting Graves disease. Turning to the study itself: Persistence in Graves' disease denoted antithyroid drug use beyond 5 years alongside positive TSH receptor antibodies. Study outcomes and limitations: It was in persistent disease that TRBV28, TRBJ1-2 and TRBJ2-5 were favored. Investigators studied peripheral blood only, not thyroid tissue.

The germline V and J ends were trimmed by 7 bases and 1 base, with 13 bases remaining between them. Germline loops: CDR1 SNHLY, CDR2 FYNNEI. The length of the CDR3 is 14 residues. The chain uses TRBV2 and TRBJ1-2; the D gene is possibly TRBD1 (5 bases). The specimen was peripheral blood mononuclear cells (PBMCs), collected when the disease was refractory, from a patient treated with antithyroid drugs. This sequence originates from a female donor with Graves disease. The CDR3 region is CASNFLQDNYGYTF. CDR3 bases: TGTGCCAGCAATTTCTTACAGGATAACTATGGCTACACCTTC.